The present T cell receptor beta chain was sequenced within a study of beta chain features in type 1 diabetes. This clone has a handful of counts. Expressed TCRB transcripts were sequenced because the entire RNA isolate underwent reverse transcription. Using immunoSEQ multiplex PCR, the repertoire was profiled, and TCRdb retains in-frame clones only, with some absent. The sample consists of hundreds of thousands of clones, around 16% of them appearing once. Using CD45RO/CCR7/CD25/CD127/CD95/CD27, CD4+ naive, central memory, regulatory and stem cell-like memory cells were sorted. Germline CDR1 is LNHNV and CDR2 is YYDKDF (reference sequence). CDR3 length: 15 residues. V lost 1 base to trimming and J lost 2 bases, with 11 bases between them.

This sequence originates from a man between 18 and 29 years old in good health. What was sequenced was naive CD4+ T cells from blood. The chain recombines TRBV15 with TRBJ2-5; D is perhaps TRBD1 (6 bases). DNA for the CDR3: TGTGCCACCAGCAGAGCCGACAGGCAGCAAGAGACCCAGTACTTC. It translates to CATSRADRQQETQYF. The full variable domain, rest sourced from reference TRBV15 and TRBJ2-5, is DAMVIQNPRYQVTQFGKPVTLSCSQTLNHNVMYWYQQKSSQAPKLLFHYYDKDFNNEADTPDNFQSRRPNTSFCFLDIRSPGLGDTAMYLCATSRADRQQETQYFGPGTRLLVL.